This T cell receptor (beta chain) emerged from a study of blood T cells in healthy people across ages. V dropped 4 bases and J dropped 8 bases, with 11 bases sitting between them. Germline lookup yields CDR1 MNHNS and CDR2 SASEGT. This CDR3 comprises 12 residues. Primers used in a second PCR of roughly 6 to 11 cycles were a sample-barcoded 5' primer and a J-beta primer mix. Each CDR3 protein is one row after TCRdb ran MiXCR on the 5' RACE reads. Among under 2 million distinct CDR3 sequences, around 36% were seen once, and the ten largest hold 10% to 12%. This clonotype was picked up a small number of times.

This sequence was found in a woman in her twenties or thirties in good health. Material: blood. The chain joins TRBV6-1 to TRBJ1-2; tentatively, D is TRBD1 (5 bases). CDR3 DNA sequence: TGTGCCAGCAGTGCCCCAGGGCCCGGCTACACCTTC. Amino acid sequence: CASSAPGPGYTF.